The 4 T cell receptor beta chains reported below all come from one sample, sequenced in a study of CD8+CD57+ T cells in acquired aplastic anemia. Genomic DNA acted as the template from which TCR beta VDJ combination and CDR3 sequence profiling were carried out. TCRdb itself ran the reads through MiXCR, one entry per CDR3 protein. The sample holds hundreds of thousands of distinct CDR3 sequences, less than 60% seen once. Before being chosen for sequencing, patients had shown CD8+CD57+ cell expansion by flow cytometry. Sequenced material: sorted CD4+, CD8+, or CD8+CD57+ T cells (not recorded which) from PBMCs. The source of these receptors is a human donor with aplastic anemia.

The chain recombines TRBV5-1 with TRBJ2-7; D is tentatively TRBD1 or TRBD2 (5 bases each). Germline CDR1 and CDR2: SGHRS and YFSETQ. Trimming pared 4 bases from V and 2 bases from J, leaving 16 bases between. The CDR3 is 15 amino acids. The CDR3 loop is CASSQYGTETYEQYF. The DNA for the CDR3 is TGCGCCAGCAGCCAGTACGGGACCGAGACCTACGAGCAGTACTTC.

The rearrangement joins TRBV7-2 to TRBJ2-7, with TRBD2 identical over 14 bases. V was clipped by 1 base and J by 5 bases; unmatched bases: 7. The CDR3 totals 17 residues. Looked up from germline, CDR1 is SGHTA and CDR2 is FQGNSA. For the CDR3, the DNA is TGTGCCAGCAGCTTAGGGGCCTCGGGACTAGCGGGGGACGAGCAGTACTTC. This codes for CASSLGASGLAGDEQYF.

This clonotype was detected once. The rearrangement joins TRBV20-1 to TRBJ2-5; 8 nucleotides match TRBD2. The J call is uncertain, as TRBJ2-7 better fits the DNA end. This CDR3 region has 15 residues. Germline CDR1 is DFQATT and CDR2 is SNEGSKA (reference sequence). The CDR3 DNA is TGCAGTGCTAGAGGCGGGGCGGGAGGAGACTACGAGCAGTACTTC. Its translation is CSARGGAGGDYEQYF.

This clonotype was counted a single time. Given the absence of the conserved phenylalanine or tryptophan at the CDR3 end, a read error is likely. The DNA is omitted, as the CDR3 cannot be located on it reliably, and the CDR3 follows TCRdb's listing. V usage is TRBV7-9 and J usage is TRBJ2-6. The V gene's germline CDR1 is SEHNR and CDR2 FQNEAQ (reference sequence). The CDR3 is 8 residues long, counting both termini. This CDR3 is CASKVLNT.